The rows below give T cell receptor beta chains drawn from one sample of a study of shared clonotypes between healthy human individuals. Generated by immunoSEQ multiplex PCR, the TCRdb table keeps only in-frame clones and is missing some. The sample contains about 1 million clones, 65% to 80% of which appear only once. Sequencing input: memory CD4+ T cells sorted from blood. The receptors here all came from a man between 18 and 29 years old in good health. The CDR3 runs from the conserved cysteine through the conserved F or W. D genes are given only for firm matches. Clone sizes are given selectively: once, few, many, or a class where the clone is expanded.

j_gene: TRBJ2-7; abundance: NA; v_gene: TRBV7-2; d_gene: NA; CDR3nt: TGTGCCAGCAGCTTAGGTCGAGGGAGCTCCTACGAGCAGTACTTC; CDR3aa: CASSLGRGSSYEQYF
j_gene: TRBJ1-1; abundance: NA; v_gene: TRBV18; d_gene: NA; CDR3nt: TGTGCCAGCTCCGACCAACGGGACACTGAAGCTTTCTTT; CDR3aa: CASSDQRDTEAFF
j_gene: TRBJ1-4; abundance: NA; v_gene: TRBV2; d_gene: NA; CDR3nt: TGTGCCAGCAGGGGGGCCAGACTTTCAACTAATGAAAAACTGTTTTTT; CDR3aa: CASRGARLSTNEKLFF
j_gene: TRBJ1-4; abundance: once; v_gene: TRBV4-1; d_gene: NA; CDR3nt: TGCGCCAGCAGCCGGAGGCAACCGGTTACGCGTGGCAGATATGCAACTAATGAAAAACTGTTTTTT; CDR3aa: CASSRRQPVTRGRYATNEKLFF
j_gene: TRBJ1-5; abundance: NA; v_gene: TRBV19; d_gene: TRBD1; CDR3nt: TGTGCCAGTAGTCCTCCGACAGGGTGGGCTCAGCCCCAGCATTTT; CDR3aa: CASSPPTGWAQPQHF
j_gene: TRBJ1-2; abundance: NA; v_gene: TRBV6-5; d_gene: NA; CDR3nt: TGTGCCAGCAGCTCCATTGGGACGGTCTATGGCTACACCTTC; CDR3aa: CASSSIGTVYGYTF
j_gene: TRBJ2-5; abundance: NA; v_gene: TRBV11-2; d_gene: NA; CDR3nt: TGTGCCAGCAGCTTGGGCCTGCAAGAGACCCAGTACTTC; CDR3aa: CASSLGLQETQYF
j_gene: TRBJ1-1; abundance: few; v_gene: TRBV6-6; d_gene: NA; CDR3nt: TGTGCCAGCAGTTATGAAGGCAGGGTGAACACTGAAGCTTTCTTT; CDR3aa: CASSYEGRVNTEAFF
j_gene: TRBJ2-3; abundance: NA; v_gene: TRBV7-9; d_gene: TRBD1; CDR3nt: TGTGCCAGCAGCGTGGGGGACAGGGGGTCCACAGATACGCAGTATTTT; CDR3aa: CASSVGDRGSTDTQYF
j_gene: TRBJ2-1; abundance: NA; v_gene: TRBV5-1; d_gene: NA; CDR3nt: TGCGCCAGCAGGCAGACGGCGGCCAATGAGCAGTTCTTC; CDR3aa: CASRQTAANEQFF
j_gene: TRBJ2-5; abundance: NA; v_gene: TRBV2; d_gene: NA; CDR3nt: TGTGCCAGCAGGTCAGACTGGCAAGAGACCCAGTACTTC; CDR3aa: CASRSDWQETQYF